This T cell receptor (beta chain) was captured by sequencing in a study of CD8 T cells in ankylosing spondylitis. Study-level findings and limits: Seven to nine highly homologous variants made up a TCR beta motif, and this motif appeared characteristic of ankylosing spondylitis blood.

Construction of TCR beta libraries was performed using quantitative 5'-RACE with molecular barcodes. TCRdb re-derived calls from the 5' RACE reads in MiXCR, one entry per CDR3 protein. The table records tens of thousands of distinct CDR3 sequences, approximately 5% of them present only once. The ends were cut back, 4 bases at V and 0 bases at J, with 8 bases in the middle. The CDR3 has 14 residues. Germline V gene lookup returns CDR1 MDHEN and CDR2 SYDVKM. In its sample, this clonotype was seen many times. Its matching antigen is unknown. The sequence was obtained from a male donor with ankylosing spondylitis or in good health (not recorded which). Sequenced: blood, either unsorted or a sorted T cell fraction (not recorded which). This chain connects TRBV28 to TRBJ2-3; no definite D call. The CDR3 is CASSSSASTDTQYF. The DNA for the CDR3 is TGTGCCAGCAGTTCCTCCGCAAGCACAGATACGCAGTATTTT.